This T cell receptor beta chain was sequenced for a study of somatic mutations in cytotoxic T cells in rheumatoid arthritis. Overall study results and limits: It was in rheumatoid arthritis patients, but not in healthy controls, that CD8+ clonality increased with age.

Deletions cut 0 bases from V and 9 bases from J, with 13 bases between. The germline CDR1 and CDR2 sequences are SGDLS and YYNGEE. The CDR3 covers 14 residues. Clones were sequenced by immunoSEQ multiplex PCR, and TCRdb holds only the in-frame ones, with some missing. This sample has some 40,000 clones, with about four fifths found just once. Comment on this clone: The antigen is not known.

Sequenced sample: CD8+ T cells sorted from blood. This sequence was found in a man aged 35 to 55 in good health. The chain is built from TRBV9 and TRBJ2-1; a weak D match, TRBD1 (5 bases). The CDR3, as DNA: TGTGCCAGCAGCGTAGGGTGGGGTGACAGTGAGCAGTTCTTC. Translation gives CASSVGWGDSEQFF. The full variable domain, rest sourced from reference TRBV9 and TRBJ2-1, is DSGVTQTPKHLITATGQRVTLRCSPRSGDLSVYWYQQSLDQGLQFLIQYYNGEERAKGNILERFSAQQFPDLHSELNLSSLELGDSALYFCASSVGWGDSEQFFGPGTRLTVL.